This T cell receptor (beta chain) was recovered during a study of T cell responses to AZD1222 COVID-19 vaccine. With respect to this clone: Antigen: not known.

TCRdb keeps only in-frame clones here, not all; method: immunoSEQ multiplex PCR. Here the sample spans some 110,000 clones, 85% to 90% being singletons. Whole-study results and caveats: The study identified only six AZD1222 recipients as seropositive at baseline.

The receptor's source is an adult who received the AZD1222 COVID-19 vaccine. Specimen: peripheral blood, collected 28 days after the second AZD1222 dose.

In DNA form, the CDR3 reads TGCGCCAGCAGACCGACTAGCGGGGGACAAGAGACCCAGTACTTC. Translating gives CASRPTSGGQETQYF. V usage is TRBV5-1 and J usage is TRBJ2-5; 12 bases agree with TRBD2. After removal of 5 bases from V and 2 bases from J, the junction contained 4 bases not matched to a gene. The CDR3 totals 15 residues. The germline CDR1 and CDR2 sequences are SGHRS and YFSETQ.